One and the same sample provided the 18 T cell receptor beta chains below, sequenced in a study of T cell repertoires in cytomegalovirus infection. TCRdb used MiXCR to reprocess the reads, holding one entry per CDR3 protein. Of roughly 120,000 distinct CDR3 sequences in the sample, over 9% were seen once. No antigen is known for these receptors. The sample comprised PBMCs, sequenced either directly or after in vitro stimulation (not recorded which). Source of these receptors: a human donor in good health (CMV status not recorded). Some clones in this sample may be carry-over from other donors' samples.

CDR3 region: CASSLGTGDTQYF. CDR3 DNA: TGTGCCAGCAGTTTGGGGACAGGAGATACGCAGTATTTT. The rearrangement joins TRBV27 to TRBJ2-3, with 8 positions matching TRBD1. V gave up 3 bases and J gave up 5 bases; unmatched junction bases: 1. This CDR3 spans 13 amino acids. CDR1 and CDR2 (germline): MNHEY, SMNVEV (reference sequence).

This clonotype has a count of ten or more. The chain recombines TRBV28 with TRBJ2-3, with 9 bases matching TRBD1. CDR3 length: 14 amino acids. Germline CDR1 and CDR2: MDHEN and SYDVKM. The ends lost 6 bases at V and 4 bases at J; junction bases unmatched: 5. CDR3 protein: CASRPGQGPDTQYF. The CDR3 nucleotides are TGTGCCAGCAGGCCGGGACAGGGCCCAGATACGCAGTATTTT.

CDR3 amino acids: CASYSGSTHEQYF. CDR3 DNA: TGTGCCAGCTATAGCGGGAGTACCCACGAGCAGTACTTC. The J gene is TRBJ2-7, the V gene TRBV7-9; 9 positions agree with TRBD2. CDR1 is SEHNR, CDR2 FQNEAQ, per germline (reference sequence). After removal of 8 bases from V and 5 bases from J, the junction contained 7 bases not matched to a gene. The CDR3 contains 13 residues. The full variable domain, its missing parts supplied by reference TRBV7-9 and TRBJ2-7, is DTGVSQNPRHKITKRGQNVTFRCDPISEHNRLYWYRQTLGQGPEFLTYFQNEAQLEKSRLLSDRFSAERPKGSFSTLEIQRTEQGDSAMYLCASYSGSTHEQYFGPGTRLTVT.

This clonotype showed up many times. The chain links TRBV7-6 to TRBJ2-2, with 13 bases that match TRBD2. CDR3 size: 18 residues. From germline, CDR1 is SGHVS and CDR2 FNYEAQ. J lost 6 bases, V lost 4 bases, and 11 bases had no gene match. CDR3 amino acids: CASSSQPRTSGSSGELFF. CDR3 DNA sequence: TGTGCCAGCAGCTCGCAACCGCGGACTAGCGGGAGTTCCGGGGAGCTGTTTTTT.

This clonotype was found a few times. This chain uses TRBV6-6 with TRBJ1-2; 10 bases agree with TRBD1. Trimming at V came to 6 bases and at J to 7 bases, leaving 5 bases not matched to a gene. CDR1 MNHNY and CDR2 SVGAGI come from the germline V gene (reference sequence). The CDR3 has 13 amino acids. Here the CDR3 DNA reads TGTGCCAGCAGCACCGGGACAGGGGCTGGCTACACCTTC. It translates to CASSTGTGAGYTF.

This clonotype came up many times. The chain employs TRBV7-7 and TRBJ2-2; tentative D call: TRBD2 (6 bases). V gave up 3 bases and J gave up 3 bases, with 8 bases separating them. Germline CDR1 is SSHAT and CDR2 is FNYEAQ (reference sequence). This CDR3 is 14 amino acids long. CDR3 sequence: CASSLGLDTGELFF. CDR3 DNA: TGTGCCAGCAGCTTGGGACTTGACACCGGGGAGCTGTTTTTT.

There are many counts of this clonotype. This chain joins TRBV6-5 and TRBJ1-2, with D perhaps matching TRBD1 (5 bases). Trimming pared 0 bases from V and 0 bases from J, leaving 11 bases between. The CDR3 covers 16 residues. CDR1 and CDR2 (germline): MNHEY, SVGAGI. The CDR3 DNA is TGTGCCAGCAGTTACTCGGGCAGGGCTCCTAACTATGGCTACACCTTC. Its translation: CASSYSGRAPNYGYTF.

Worth noting for this clonotype: This may arise from a read error, as a much more abundant clone is one base away. The chain links TRBV7-8 to TRBJ2-5, with D possibly matching TRBD1 (5 bases). CDR3 length: 13 residues. Germline-derived CDR1 and CDR2 are SGHVS and FQNEAQ. CDR3 protein: CASSLRQQETLYF. The CDR3 DNA reads TGTGCCAGCAGCTTAAGACAGCAAGAGACCCTGTACTTC.

This clonotype was picked up many times. V gene TRBV7-8 combines with J gene TRBJ2-7, with 7 bases lining up with TRBD1. Unmatched junction bases numbered 4, after V lost 3 bases and J lost 2 bases. Germline CDR1 and CDR2: SGHVS and FQNEAQ. This CDR3 is built from 14 residues. CDR3 protein: CASSLDGTAYEQYF. As DNA, the CDR3 is TGTGCCAGCAGCTTGGATGGGACAGCCTACGAGCAGTACTTC.

The chain has TRBV29-1 and TRBJ2-2, with a weak D call TRBD1 (5 bases). V lost 2 bases to trimming and J lost 6 bases, with 16 bases between them. The V gene's germline CDR1 is SQVTM and CDR2 ANQGSEA. The CDR3 has 15 amino acids. CDR3 amino acids: CSVERRAGLAGELFF. Here the CDR3 DNA reads TGCAGCGTTGAAAGAAGGGCAGGGTTGGCCGGGGAGCTGTTTTTT.

There are many counts of this clonotype. V gene TRBV18 combines with J gene TRBJ2-1; 12 nucleotides agree with TRBD2. CDR3 length: 15 residues. CDR1 and CDR2 (germline): KGHSH, LQKENI. The trim removed 3 bases at V and 6 bases at J, leaving 3 bases unmatched. The CDR3 loop is CASSPGLAGLNEQFF. DNA for the CDR3: TGTGCCAGCTCACCGGGACTAGCGGGCCTCAATGAGCAGTTCTTC.

Many counts were recorded for this clonotype. The CDR3 DNA is TGTGCCACCAGTGATTTCACGGCGTCTGGGGCCAACGTCCTGACTTTC. Translated, it gives CATSDFTASGANVLTF. The chain is built from TRBV24-1 and TRBJ2-6; D is unclear. CDR3 size: 16 residues. Trimming took off 1 base at V and 1 base at J, with 7 bases between the two ends. The germline V gene has CDR1 KGHDR and CDR2 SFDVKD.

This clonotype was picked up many times. V usage is TRBV12-3 or TRBV12-4 and J usage is TRBJ2-7; D unclear. V was trimmed by 3 bases and J by 0 bases, leaving 6 bases between them. The CDR3 covers 13 residues. CDR3 amino acids: CASSFGLSYEQYV. CDR3 bases: TGTGCCAGCAGTTTCGGCCTCTCCTACGAGCAGTACGTC.

This clonotype was detected many times. The genes are TRBV7-9 and TRBJ2-1; 8 nucleotides line up with TRBD2. The V segment lost 7 bases and the J segment 0 bases; nucleotides outside the gene matches: 5. This CDR3 contains 15 residues. CDR1 SEHNR and CDR2 FQNEAQ come from the germline V gene (reference sequence). CDR3 sequence (DNA): TGTGCCAGCACCCTTCTAGCGGGCTCCTACAATGAGCAGTTCTTC. Protein product: CASTLLAGSYNEQFF.

This clonotype turned up a few times. This sequence joins TRBV19 and TRBJ2-1; 10 bases match TRBD2. This CDR3 contains 17 residues. J lost 4 bases, V lost 3 bases, and 9 bases had no gene match. Germline V CDR1 and CDR2: LNHDA, SQIVND (reference sequence). As DNA, the CDR3 is TGTGCCAGTAGTATTTTGGCTAGCGGGAGTTCTTACAATGAGCAGTTCTTC. Amino acids: CASSILASGSSYNEQFF.

This clonotype was recorded at least ten times. The genes are TRBV20-1 and TRBJ2-3; 7 bases fit TRBD1. The CDR3 has 13 amino acids. Unmatched junction bases numbered 3, after V lost 4 bases and J lost 2 bases. Germline V CDR1 and CDR2: DFQATT, SNEGSKA (reference sequence). CDR3 region: CSATGQVTDTQYF. CDR3 bases: TGCAGTGCTACTGGACAGGTCACAGATACGCAGTATTTT.

As concerns this clonotype: A much larger clone differs by one base, so this may be a read error. The chain employs TRBV27 and TRBJ1-5, with D perhaps matching TRBD1 (5 bases). Trimming shortened V by 2 bases and J by 1 base, and 6 bases separated the two germline ends. CDR3 length: 14 residues. From germline, CDR1 is MNHEY and CDR2 SMNVEV (reference sequence). The CDR3 reads CASSLQGSNQPQHF. CDR3 sequence (DNA): TGTGCCAGCAGTTTACAGGGCAGCAATCAGCCCCAGCATTTT.

The sample holds many counts of this clonotype. The rearrangement uses TRBV28 and TRBJ1-1; D may be TRBD1 (5 bases). In germline, CDR1 is MDHEN, CDR2 SYDVKM. Trimming shortened V by 7 bases and J by 1 base, and 22 bases separated the two germline ends. The CDR3 runs to 17 residues. The CDR3, as DNA: TGTGCCAGCAAAGAAGGAGGGGATTTAACAAAGAACACTGAAGCTTTCTTT. This gives the protein CASKEGGDLTKNTEAFF.